These 11 T cell receptor beta chains share one sample of origin, sequenced in a study of blood T cell repertoires in COVID-19. Assay used: immunoSEQ multiplex PCR; TCRdb lists only in-frame clones, some missing. The sample has 100,000 to 150,000 clones, roughly 90% seen once; the top ten hold over 1%. Sequenced material: peripheral blood. The source of these receptors is a woman older than 75 with acute or convalescent COVID-19.

The chain combines TRBV2 with TRBJ1-5; 7 bases agree with TRBD1. This CDR3 contains 12 residues. The junction had 4 bases not matched to a gene; V was cut back by 9 bases and J by 5 bases. Germline CDR1 is SNHLY and CDR2 is FYNNEI. CDR3 loop: CASTQGDQPQHF. The CDR3 nucleotides are TGTGCCAGTACCCAGGGGGATCAGCCCCAGCATTTT.

The chain has TRBV9 and TRBJ2-1; 10 bases fit TRBD2. Germline loops: CDR1 SGDLS, CDR2 YYNGEE. CDR3 length equals 15 residues. Germline trimming cut 4 bases from V and 5 bases from J; bases unmatched to any gene: 6. CDR3 nucleotide sequence: TGTGCCAGCAGCACCCTAGCGGGAGCTGACAATGAGCAGTTCTTC. This encodes CASSTLAGADNEQFF.

The chain recombines TRBV7-6 with TRBJ2-7; possible D gene TRBD1, 5 bases. Trimming left V 1 base short and J 5 bases short, with 15 bases between. CDR3 length equals 15 residues. Germline V gives CDR1 SGHVS, CDR2 FNYEAQ. CDR3 nucleotides: TGTGCCAGCAGCTTAGGCCAGGGTCGGATTAACGAGCAGTACTTC. Amino acids: CASSLGQGRINEQYF. Filled out from reference TRBV7-6 and TRBJ2-7, the complete variable domain reads GAGVSQSPRYKVTKRGQDVALRCDPISGHVSLYWYRQALGQGPEFLTYFNYEAQQDKSGLPNDRFSAERPEGSISTLTIQRTEQRDSAMYRCASSLGQGRINEQYFGPGTRLTVT.

The chain is built from TRBV29-1 and TRBJ2-2; D ambiguous. V was cut by 4 bases and J by 1 base, with 7 bases left in between. Germline V gene sequence: CDR1 SQVTM, CDR2 ANQGSEA. The CDR3 length is 13 residues. The CDR3 here is CSVVYRNTGELFF. CDR3 nucleotide sequence: TGCAGCGTTGTCTACAGGAACACCGGGGAGCTGTTTTTT.

This chain uses TRBV18 with TRBJ2-7; 7 positions agree with TRBD1. Losses at the gene ends were 3 bases for V and 3 bases for J; bases not matched to a gene: 8. The CDR3 extends over 15 amino acids. Germline V lookup: CDR1 KGHSH, CDR2 LQKENI. The CDR3 reads CASSPVGQAYYEQYF. CDR3 DNA: TGTGCCAGCTCACCGGTCGGACAGGCTTACTACGAGCAGTACTTC.

V gene TRBV10-3 combines with J gene TRBJ2-2; D might be TRBD1 (5 bases). Looked up from germline, CDR1 is ENHRY and CDR2 is SYGVKD. Trimming took 3 bases from V and 7 from J, leaving 12 bases between them. The CDR3 is made up of 14 amino acids. Here the CDR3 DNA reads TGTGCCATCAGTGAAAGGCAGGGTAACGGGGAGCTGTTTTTT. Translating it yields CAISERQGNGELFF.

This clone showed up just a few times. The chain joins TRBV3-1 (or the pseudogene TRBV3-2) to TRBJ2-1; perhaps TRBD2 as D (5 bases). The V end was cut by 3 bases, the J end by 7 bases, with 13 bases between. The CDR3 has 14 residues. From germline, CDR1 is LGHDT and CDR2 YNNKEL (reference sequence). This CDR3 reads CASSHELTRNEQFF. Here the CDR3 DNA reads TGTGCCAGCAGCCATGAACTTACTAGAAATGAGCAGTTCTTC.

The V call is TRBV19, the J call TRBJ1-5; TRBD1 matches at 8 bases. There are 15 residues in the CDR3. With V trimmed by 3 bases and J by 5 bases, 6 bases remained unmatched. The V gene's germline CDR1 is LNHDA and CDR2 SQIVND (reference sequence). CDR3 nucleotides: TGTGCCAGTAGTATTAGAACAGGGGGTGATCAGCCCCAGCATTTT. Residues: CASSIRTGGDQPQHF.

The rearrangement uses TRBV9 and TRBJ1-1; the match to TRBD1 covers 10 bases. The V and J ends lost 1 base and 10 bases, in that order; junction bases with no gene match: 13. The V gene's germline CDR1 is SGDLS and CDR2 YYNGEE. The CDR3 is made up of 16 amino acids. The CDR3 bases are TGTGCCAGCAGCGTACACGGGACAGGGGAATCATCCCGAGCTTTCTTT. Translating it yields CASSVHGTGESSRAFF.

The V gene is TRBV19, the J gene TRBJ2-7; a weak D match, TRBD2 (7 bases). V lost 1 base and J lost 5, with 12 bases in between. From germline, CDR1 is LNHDA and CDR2 SQIVND (reference sequence). The CDR3 length is 14 residues. The CDR3 DNA sequence: TGTGCCAGTAGTATAGCGGGGGGCGGAAACGAGCAGTACTTC. Amino acid sequence: CASSIAGGGNEQYF. Full variable domain (remainder filled in from reference TRBV19 and TRBJ2-7): DGGITQSPKYLFRKEGQNVTLSCEQNLNHDAMYWYRQDPGQGLRLIYYSQIVNDFQKGDIAEGYSVSREKKESFPLTVTSAQKNPTAFYLCASSIAGGGNEQYFGPGTRLTVT.

CDR3 loop: CASSEWRRANRNTGELFF. Written as DNA, the CDR3 is TGTGCCAGCAGTGAATGGAGGAGGGCCAATCGGAACACCGGGGAGCTGTTTTTT. The rearrangement joins TRBV25-1 to TRBJ2-2; D possibly corresponds to TRBD2 (6 bases). The CDR3 has 18 amino acids. V lost 1 base, J lost 1 base, and 16 bases lay in between. Germline CDR1 MGHDK, CDR2 SYGVNS.